In its sample, the clone carrying this T cell receptor beta chain was seen a few times. Its antigen is as yet unknown. Regarding donors, all were healthy bone marrow donors. These data are taken from a study of cytomegalovirus exposure and HLA in healthy donors. CDR3 length: 14 residues. Trimming took off 7 bases at V and 0 bases at J, with 12 bases between the two ends. The germline gives CDR1 MDHEN, CDR2 SYDVKM. Study-wide points: The classifier reportedly diagnosed cytomegalovirus status with high specificity and sensitivity. The investigators catalogued 150 to 200 TCR beta chains as cytomegalovirus-associated.

With 60 Vbeta and 13 Jbeta primers, the PCR was carried out. Some clones are missing from TCRdb's copy, which holds only in-frame ones; the method was immunoSEQ multiplex PCR. The sample shows about 160,000 clones, about four fifths of them seen only once. The clonotype was recovered from a woman under 30 in good health and CMV-seronegative. Specimen: PBMCs. V is TRBV28 and J is TRBJ1-1; D is perhaps TRBD1 (5 bases). CDR3: CASTGMAVNTEAFF. CDR3 bases: TGTGCCAGCACAGGGATGGCGGTGAACACTGAAGCTTTCTTT. Full variable domain (rest looked up from reference TRBV28 and TRBJ1-1): DVKVTQSSRYLVKRTGEKVFLECVQDMDHENMFWYRQDPGLGLRLIYFSYDVKMKEKGDIPEGYSVSREKKERFSLILESASTNQTSMYLCASTGMAVNTEAFFGQGTRLTVV.